This is a list of T cell receptor beta chains from one sample in a study of identifying expanded T cells in peripheral blood. Libraries were prepared by immunoSEQ multiplex PCR; TCRdb keeps only in-frame clonotypes and omits some of them. The profile shows some 78,000 clones, less than 90% of them singletons. Material for sequencing was blood. The receptor set was obtained from a person aged 18 to 70 in good health. The CDR3 runs from the conserved cysteine through the conserved F or W. The D gene is left open where the match is weak. Rows may omit the clone size; those that give it use once, few, many or a size class.

>TRBV6-5|.|TRBJ1-5|.
CASSYRDWSNQPQHF
TGTGCCAGCAGTTACCGGGACTGGAGCAATCAGCCCCAGCATTTT
>TRBV7-9|once|TRBJ1-2|.
CASSLENYGYTF
TGTGCCAGCAGCTTAGAGAACTATGGCTACACCTTC
>TRBV11-1|few|TRBJ2-5|.
CASSRLVGETQYF
TGTGCCAGCAGCCGACTGGTGGGGGAGACCCAGTACTTC
>TRBV5-8|.|TRBJ2-2|.
CASSLYPPDRAGELFF
TGTGCCAGCAGCTTGTACCCTCCGGACCGGGCCGGGGAGCTGTTTTTT
>TRBV7-9|.|TRBJ2-1|TRBD1
CASSSTRDRGYNEQFF
TGTGCCAGCAGCTCGACCCGGGACAGGGGCTACAATGAGCAGTTCTTC
>TRBV9|.|TRBJ2-1|TRBD2
CASSVSSGGTYNEQFF
TGTGCCAGCAGCGTTTCTAGCGGGGGAACCTACAATGAGCAGTTCTTC
>TRBV28|.|TRBJ1-5|TRBD1
CASSRDRGLSNQPQHF
TGTGCCAGCAGCCGGGACAGGGGCCTTAGCAATCAGCCCCAGCATTTT
>TRBV7-2|.|TRBJ1-4|.
CASRRGMGGTNEKLFF
TGTGCCAGCAGGCGGGGGATGGGAGGAACTAATGAAAAACTGTTTTTT
>TRBV11-2|once|TRBJ2-3|.
CASSLRGGRDTDTQYF
TGTGCCAGCAGCCTTCGAGGGGGACGGGACACAGATACGCAGTATTTT
>TRBV4-2|once|TRBJ1-1|TRBD1
CASSRTGNTEAFF
TGTGCCAGCAGCCGGACAGGGAACACTGAAGCTTTCTTT
>TRBV5-1|.|TRBJ2-5|TRBD2
CASTQGTSGVQYF
TGCGCCAGCACCCAGGGGACTAGCGGAGTTCAGTACTTC
>TRBV7-8|.|TRBJ2-5|TRBD2
CASSQTRTSAKTQYF
TGTGCCAGCAGCCAAACTCGGACTAGCGCAAAGACCCAGTACTTC
>TRBV2|.|TRBJ2-5|.
CASTVGPARETQYF
TGTGCCAGCACCGTGGGTCCGGCCCGGGAGACCCAGTACTTC
>TRBV10-3|.|TRBJ2-7|TRBD2
CAISESTLAGDEQYF
TGTGCCATCAGTGAGTCGACCCTAGCGGGAGACGAGCAGTACTTC
>TRBV6-6|.|TRBJ2-7|.
CASSSSHGEQYF
TGTGCCAGCAGTTCCTCCCATGGCGAGCAGTACTTC
>TRBV28|.|TRBJ2-7|.
CASSFQGGQYF
TGTGCCAGCAGTTTTCAGGGCGGGCAGTACTTC
>TRBV28|.|TRBJ2-1|.
CASSLAAYNEQFF
TGTGCCAGCAGTTTGGCAGCCTACAATGAGCAGTTCTTC
>TRBV28|.|TRBJ1-5|.
CASSLSRGQPQHF
TGTGCCAGCAGTTTGAGCAGGGGTCAGCCCCAGCATTTT
>TRBV9|once|TRBJ1-2|.
CASSPSPRLAGSFYGYTF
TGTGCCAGCAGCCCCAGTCCGCGGCTGGCAGGATCGTTTTATGGCTACACCTTC
>TRBV7-2|.|TRBJ2-1|.
CASSLSRGKGEQFF
TGTGCCAGCAGCCTGAGCCGGGGGAAAGGTGAGCAGTTCTTC
>TRBV18|.|TRBJ2-2|TRBD2
CASSPPASGRASGELFF
TGTGCCAGCTCACCACCGGCTAGCGGGAGGGCATCCGGGGAGCTGTTTTTT
>TRBV21-1|.|TRBJ2-7|.
CASVYGPTGTGGFYEQYF
TGTGCCAGCGTTTACGGGCCGACCGGGACAGGGGGCTTCTACGAGCAGTACTTC
>TRBV4-3|.|TRBJ2-7|.
CASSQDWQSYEQYF
TGCGCCAGCAGCCAAGATTGGCAGTCCTACGAGCAGTACTTC
>TRBV9|.|TRBJ2-1|.
CASSAVGSYNEQFF
TGTGCCAGCAGCGCCGTCGGGTCCTACAATGAGCAGTTCTTC
>TRBV10-2|few|TRBJ2-1|.
CASSDGLNNEQFF
TGCGCCAGCAGTGACGGGCTAAACAATGAGCAGTTCTTC
>TRBV18|.|TRBJ2-1|TRBD1
CASSYRDRGSYNEQFF
TGTGCCAGCTCTTACCGGGACAGGGGCTCCTACAATGAGCAGTTCTTC
>TRBV7-3|.|TRBJ2-3|TRBD1
CASSTGTVTDTQYF
TGTGCCAGCAGCACCGGGACAGTCACAGATACGCAGTATTTT